Listed below are T cell receptor beta chains from one sample, sequenced in a study of T-cell reconstitution after alpha-beta-depleted transplantation in children. Each CDR3 protein gets one entry after TCRdb re-called the PCR reads with MiXCR. The sample holds hundreds of thousands of distinct CDR3 sequences, around a sixth seen once. The starting material was PBMCs from the stem cell graft donor, obtained from the stem cell graft. The receptors were gathered from a human donor who donated a stem cell graft to a child with acute myeloid leukemia. Both conserved end residues are part of each CDR3. The D gene is left open where the match is weak. Clone sizes are given selectively: once, few, many, or a class where the clone is expanded.

v_call: TRBV7-2
clone_size: -
d_call: -
j_call: TRBJ1-1
cdr3_aa: CAISFGGSTEAFF
cdr3_nt: TGTGCCATCAGCTTTGGGGGTAGCACTGAAGCTTTCTTT

v_call: TRBV6-1
clone_size: -
d_call: TRBD1
j_call: TRBJ1-5
cdr3_aa: CAIKTGRAQHF
cdr3_nt: TGTGCCATCAAGACAGGGAGGGCTCAGCATTTT

v_call: TRBV4-2
clone_size: -
d_call: -
j_call: TRBJ1-1
cdr3_aa: CASSQSRGMGQTRPMNTEAFF
cdr3_nt: TGTGCCAGCAGCCAAAGTCGAGGGATGGGGCAAACGAGGCCTATGAACACTGAAGCTTTCTTT

v_call: TRBV20-1
clone_size: many
d_call: TRBD1
j_call: TRBJ2-5
cdr3_aa: CSATARDRQETQYF
cdr3_nt: TGCAGTGCCACGGCCCGGGACAGACAAGAGACCCAGTACTTC

v_call: TRBV7-8
clone_size: -
d_call: TRBD2
j_call: TRBJ2-3
cdr3_aa: CASSRGTRGLDTQYF
cdr3_nt: TGTGCCAGCAGCCGAGGGACTAGGGGCCTAGATACGCAGTATTTT

v_call: TRBV6-2/TRBV6-3
clone_size: few
d_call: TRBD1
j_call: TRBJ1-6
cdr3_aa: CASARQGTPLHF
cdr3_nt: TGTGCCAGCGCCAGACAGGGGACACCCCTCCACTTT

v_call: TRBV7-9
clone_size: few
d_call: -
j_call: TRBJ1-1
cdr3_aa: CASSSHNTEAFF
cdr3_nt: TGTGCCAGCAGCTCCCATAACACTGAAGCTTTCTTT

v_call: TRBV12-3/TRBV12-4
clone_size: few
d_call: -
j_call: TRBJ2-1
cdr3_aa: CASRIETGSYNEQFF
cdr3_nt: TGTGCCAGCAGGATAGAGACAGGTTCCTACAATGAGCAGTTCTTC

v_call: TRBV7-7
clone_size: few
d_call: -
j_call: TRBJ2-2
cdr3_aa: CASSLARRLKQGTGELFF
cdr3_nt: TGTGCCAGCAGCTTAGCGCGAAGACTAAAGCAGGGCACCGGGGAGCTGTTTTTT

v_call: TRBV24-1
clone_size: -
d_call: -
j_call: TRBJ2-3
cdr3_aa: CATSDPTRASTDTQYF
cdr3_nt: TGTGCCACCAGTGACCCCACACGTGCTAGCACAGATACGCAGTATTTT

v_call: TRBV29-1
clone_size: many
d_call: TRBD2
j_call: TRBJ2-7
cdr3_aa: CSVGGTGLAGEQYF
cdr3_nt: TGCAGCGTTGGGGGGACGGGGCTAGCGGGAGAGCAGTACTTC

v_call: TRBV2
clone_size: -
d_call: -
j_call: TRBJ1-5
cdr3_aa: CASSDPPRPQHF
cdr3_nt: TGTGCCAGCAGTGATCCCCCTAGGCCCCAGCATTTT

v_call: TRBV12-3/TRBV12-4
clone_size: few
d_call: -
j_call: TRBJ1-5
cdr3_aa: CASSPGGTQPQHF
cdr3_nt: TGTGCCAGCAGCCCGGGAGGCACTCAGCCCCAGCATTTT